This is a list of T cell receptor beta chains from one sample in a study of Graves' ophthalmopathy and Graves' hyperthyroidism. MiXCR was run by TCRdb on the multiplex PCR reads, yielding one entry per CDR3 protein. The sample has around 1,000,000 distinct CDR3 sequences; about 38% are singletons. Sequenced material: peripheral blood or thyroid tissue (not recorded which). The receptors shown here come from an adult man with Graves' hyperthyroidism. Each CDR3 is given with its conserved first and last residue. A D gene is named only where the DNA matches it firmly. Some rows mark clone size as missing; the rest say once, few, many or name a class of expanded clone.

CDR3aa: CASSESVRGNTEAFF; CDR3nt: TGTGCCAGCAGTGAAAGTGTCAGGGGGAACACTGAAGCTTTCTTT; v_gene: TRBV2; abundance: few; d_gene: .; j_gene: TRBJ1-1
CDR3aa: CSVDRTADGYTF; CDR3nt: TGCAGCGTTGACCGGACAGCTGATGGCTACACCTTC; v_gene: TRBV29-1; abundance: .; d_gene: .; j_gene: TRBJ1-2
CDR3aa: CASSLRFPGGPHEQYF; CDR3nt: TGTGCCAGCAGCTTAAGGTTCCCGGGAGGGCCCCACGAGCAGTACTTC; v_gene: TRBV7-2; abundance: few; d_gene: TRBD2; j_gene: TRBJ2-7
CDR3aa: CSARPRVGPGQGDSPLHF; CDR3nt: TGCAGTGCTAGACCCCGAGTTGGACCGGGACAGGGGGATTCACCCCTCCACTTT; v_gene: TRBV20-1; abundance: .; d_gene: TRBD1; j_gene: TRBJ1-6
CDR3aa: CASRKTGVETGELFF; CDR3nt: TGTGCCAGCAGGAAGACAGGGGTGGAAACCGGGGAGCTGTTTTTT; v_gene: TRBV7-9; abundance: many; d_gene: TRBD1; j_gene: TRBJ2-2
CDR3aa: CASSHGQGEVYEQYF; CDR3nt: TGTGCCAGCAGCCACGGACAGGGGGAGGTCTACGAGCAGTACTTC; v_gene: TRBV9; abundance: many; d_gene: TRBD1; j_gene: TRBJ2-7
CDR3aa: CASSSLPGESGNQPQHF; CDR3nt: TGTGCCAGCAGTTCTCTTCCCGGGGAGAGCGGCAATCAGCCCCAGCATTTT; v_gene: TRBV25-1; abundance: .; d_gene: .; j_gene: TRBJ1-5
CDR3aa: CASSVRDDDYGYTF; CDR3nt: TGTGCCAGCAGCGTCCGGGACGACGACTATGGCTACACCTTC; v_gene: TRBV7-9; abundance: .; d_gene: .; j_gene: TRBJ1-2
CDR3aa: CASSLESGVEQYF; CDR3nt: TGTGCCAGCAGCTTGGAGTCGGGGGTCGAGCAGTACTTC; v_gene: TRBV5-6; abundance: few; d_gene: .; j_gene: TRBJ2-7
CDR3aa: CSAEEGDLGEQYF; CDR3nt: TGCAGTGCCGAAGAAGGGGATCTGGGTGAGCAGTACTTC; v_gene: TRBV20-1; abundance: many; d_gene: .; j_gene: TRBJ2-7
CDR3aa: CASTQTPPGQGTGELFF; CDR3nt: TGTGCCAGTACCCAGACTCCTCCGGGACAGGGGACCGGGGAGCTGTTTTTT; v_gene: TRBV19; abundance: .; d_gene: TRBD1; j_gene: TRBJ2-2
CDR3aa: CASSSSTGSLIKLFF; CDR3nt: TGCGCCAGCAGCTCGTCGACAGGGAGCCTGATAAAACTGTTTTTT; v_gene: TRBV5-1; abundance: .; d_gene: TRBD1; j_gene: TRBJ1-4
CDR3aa: CASSWEGIETQYF; CDR3nt: TGTGCCAGCAGCTGGGAAGGGATCGAGACCCAGTACTTC; v_gene: TRBV5-4; abundance: .; d_gene: .; j_gene: TRBJ2-5
CDR3aa: CATSDRGVLSGYTF; CDR3nt: TGTGCCACCAGTGACCGGGGGGTTTTAAGCGGCTACACCTTC; v_gene: TRBV24-1; abundance: many; d_gene: .; j_gene: TRBJ1-2
CDR3aa: CASARTGSTSPLHF; CDR3nt: TGTGCCAGTGCTAGGACAGGGTCGACTTCACCCCTCCACTTT; v_gene: TRBV10-3; abundance: .; d_gene: TRBD1; j_gene: TRBJ1-6
CDR3aa: CAIRDEGGASNEQFF; CDR3nt: TGTGCCATCAGGGACGAAGGGGGGGCATCGAATGAGCAGTTCTTC; v_gene: TRBV10-3; abundance: .; d_gene: .; j_gene: TRBJ2-1
CDR3aa: CSVVGGMNTEAFF; CDR3nt: TGCAGCGTTGTAGGGGGAATGAACACTGAAGCTTTCTTT; v_gene: TRBV29-1; abundance: many; d_gene: .; j_gene: TRBJ1-1
CDR3aa: CASSWRTSGISRQETQYF; CDR3nt: TGTGCCAGCAGCTGGAGGACTAGCGGGATATCTCGCCAAGAGACCCAGTACTTC; v_gene: TRBV5-6; abundance: .; d_gene: TRBD2; j_gene: TRBJ2-5
CDR3aa: CSAHRGGGNQPQHF; CDR3nt: TGCAGTGCACACAGGGGGGGGGGCAATCAGCCCCAGCATTTT; v_gene: TRBV20-1; abundance: .; d_gene: TRBD1; j_gene: TRBJ1-5
CDR3aa: CASRSTLGTGRTEAFF; CDR3nt: TGTGCCAGCAGATCTACCCTAGGGACAGGGAGGACTGAAGCTTTCTTT; v_gene: TRBV7-9; abundance: many; d_gene: TRBD1; j_gene: TRBJ1-1
CDR3aa: CASSYIGTGNTEAFF; CDR3nt: TGTGCCAGCAGTTACATCGGGACAGGGAACACTGAAGCTTTCTTT; v_gene: TRBV6-5; abundance: many; d_gene: TRBD1; j_gene: TRBJ1-1
CDR3aa: CASSYGTSKVYEQYF; CDR3nt: TGTGCCAGCAGTTACGGGACCTCGAAGGTCTACGAGCAGTACTTC; v_gene: TRBV6-1; abundance: .; d_gene: .; j_gene: TRBJ2-7
CDR3aa: CSAGGQLSTEAFF; CDR3nt: TGCAGTGCTGGGGGACAGTTGAGCACTGAAGCTTTCTTT; v_gene: TRBV20-1; abundance: .; d_gene: TRBD1; j_gene: TRBJ1-1
CDR3aa: CASSQVATENYGYTF; CDR3nt: TGCGCCAGCAGCCAAGTTGCGACCGAGAACTATGGCTACACCTTC; v_gene: TRBV4-1; abundance: .; d_gene: .; j_gene: TRBJ1-2
CDR3aa: CSARDLGRGTEAFF; CDR3nt: TGCAGTGCTAGGGACCTAGGACGGGGCACTGAAGCTTTCTTT; v_gene: TRBV20-1; abundance: many; d_gene: .; j_gene: TRBJ1-1
CDR3aa: CASSLALPGTDGYTF; CDR3nt: TGTGCCAGCAGCTTAGCGCTGCCCGGGACAGATGGCTACACCTTC; v_gene: TRBV7-2; abundance: many; d_gene: TRBD1; j_gene: TRBJ1-2
CDR3aa: CASIQSIGTGNSPLHF; CDR3nt: TGTGCCAGCATCCAATCCATCGGGACAGGGAATTCACCCCTCCACTTT; v_gene: TRBV7-8; abundance: .; d_gene: TRBD1; j_gene: TRBJ1-6
CDR3aa: CSARTATATTDSPLHF; CDR3nt: TGCAGTGCTAGAACCGCCACGGCGACCACTGATTCACCCCTCCACTTT; v_gene: TRBV20-1; abundance: .; d_gene: .; j_gene: TRBJ1-6
CDR3aa: CASSHPGQNYEQYF; CDR3nt: TGTGCCAGCAGCCACCCGGGACAGAATTACGAGCAGTACTTC; v_gene: TRBV7-2; abundance: many; d_gene: TRBD1; j_gene: TRBJ2-7
CDR3aa: CSVPLAGRGETQYF; CDR3nt: TGCAGCGTCCCACTAGCGGGAAGGGGAGAGACCCAGTACTTC; v_gene: TRBV29-1; abundance: .; d_gene: TRBD2; j_gene: TRBJ2-5
CDR3aa: CAWGQVYGYTF; CDR3nt: TGTGCCTGGGGGCAGGTCTATGGCTACACCTTC; v_gene: TRBV30; abundance: few; d_gene: .; j_gene: TRBJ1-2
CDR3aa: CATHGPAWETQYF; CDR3nt: TGTGCCACCCATGGCCCCGCTTGGGAGACCCAGTACTTC; v_gene: TRBV6-1; abundance: .; d_gene: .; j_gene: TRBJ2-5
CDR3aa: CASSPSSGQGTEAFF; CDR3nt: TGTGCCAGCAGTCCCTCATCGGGACAGGGAACTGAAGCTTTCTTT; v_gene: TRBV12-3/TRBV12-4; abundance: .; d_gene: TRBD1; j_gene: TRBJ1-1
CDR3aa: CAISDQGAAETQYF; CDR3nt: TGTGCCATCAGTGATCAGGGGGCGGCAGAGACCCAGTACTTC; v_gene: TRBV10-3; abundance: .; d_gene: TRBD1; j_gene: TRBJ2-5
CDR3aa: CSLRLAGACEQYF; CDR3nt: TGCAGCTTGCGACTAGCGGGAGCCTGCGAGCAGTACTTC; v_gene: TRBV29-1; abundance: .; d_gene: TRBD2; j_gene: TRBJ2-7